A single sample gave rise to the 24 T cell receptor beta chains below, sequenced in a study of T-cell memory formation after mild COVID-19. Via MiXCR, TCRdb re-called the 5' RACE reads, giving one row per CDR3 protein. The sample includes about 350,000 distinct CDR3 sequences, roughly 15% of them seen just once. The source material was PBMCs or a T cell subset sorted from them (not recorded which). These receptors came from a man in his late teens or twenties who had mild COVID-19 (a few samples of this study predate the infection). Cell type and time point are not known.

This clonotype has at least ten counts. The CDR3 coding sequence is TGTGCCAGCAAGGCGACAGGGGTTGGTGAAAAACTGTTTTTT. Translating it yields CASKATGVGEKLFF. The chain has TRBV11-2 and TRBJ1-4, with 8 nucleotides matching TRBD1. V shed 7 bases, J shed 7 bases, and the junction held 8 bases outside the gene matches. The CDR3 is made up of 14 amino acids. Germline loops: CDR1 SGHAT, CDR2 FQNNGV.

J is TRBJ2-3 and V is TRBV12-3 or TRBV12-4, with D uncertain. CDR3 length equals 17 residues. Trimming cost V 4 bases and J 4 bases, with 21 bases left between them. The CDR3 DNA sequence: TGTGCCAGCAGTTCAGTCCCCGGACCTAACGACCCAGATACGCAGTATTTT. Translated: CASSSVPGPNDPDTQYF.

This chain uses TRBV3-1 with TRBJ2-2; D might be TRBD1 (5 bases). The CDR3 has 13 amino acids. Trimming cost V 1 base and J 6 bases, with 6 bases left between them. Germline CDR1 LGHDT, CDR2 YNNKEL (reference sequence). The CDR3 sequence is CASSQVGPGELFF. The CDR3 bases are TGTGCCAGCAGCCAAGTGGGGCCCGGGGAGCTGTTTTTT.

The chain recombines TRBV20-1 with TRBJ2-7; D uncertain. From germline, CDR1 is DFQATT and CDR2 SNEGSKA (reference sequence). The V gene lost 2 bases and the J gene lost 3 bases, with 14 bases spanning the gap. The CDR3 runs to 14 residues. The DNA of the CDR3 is TGCAGTGCTAGACCCTGGACGGCCGGCTACGAGCAGTACTTC. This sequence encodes CSARPWTAGYEQYF.

CDR3 sequence: CASSPGGPGETQYF. The CDR3 DNA reads TGTGCCAGCAGCCCAGGGGGACCCGGGGAGACCCAGTACTTC. The rearrangement joins TRBV5-6 to TRBJ2-5, with 7 nucleotides matching TRBD1. There are 14 residues in the CDR3. The junction had 8 bases not matched to a gene; V was cut back by 4 bases and J by 5 bases. Germline lookup yields CDR1 SGHDT and CDR2 YYEEEE.

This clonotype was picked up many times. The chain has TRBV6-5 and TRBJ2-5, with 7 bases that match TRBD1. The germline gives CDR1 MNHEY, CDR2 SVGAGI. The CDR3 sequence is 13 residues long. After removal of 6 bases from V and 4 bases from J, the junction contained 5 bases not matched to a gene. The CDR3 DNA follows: TGTGCCAGCAGGCAACAGGGGCGAGAGACCCAGTACTTC. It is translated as CASRQQGRETQYF.

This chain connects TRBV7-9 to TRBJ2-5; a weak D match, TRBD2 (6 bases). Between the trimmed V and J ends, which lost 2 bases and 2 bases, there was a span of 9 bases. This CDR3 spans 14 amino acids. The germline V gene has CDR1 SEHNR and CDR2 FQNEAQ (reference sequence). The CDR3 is CASSLLAGQETQYF. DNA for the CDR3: TGTGCCAGCAGCTTACTTGCGGGGCAAGAGACCCAGTACTTC.

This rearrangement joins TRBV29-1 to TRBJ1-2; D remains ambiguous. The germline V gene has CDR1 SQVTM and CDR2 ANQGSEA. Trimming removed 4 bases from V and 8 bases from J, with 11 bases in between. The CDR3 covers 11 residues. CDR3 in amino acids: CSVGTTEGYTF. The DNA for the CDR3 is TGCAGCGTTGGGACCACGGAGGGCTACACCTTC.

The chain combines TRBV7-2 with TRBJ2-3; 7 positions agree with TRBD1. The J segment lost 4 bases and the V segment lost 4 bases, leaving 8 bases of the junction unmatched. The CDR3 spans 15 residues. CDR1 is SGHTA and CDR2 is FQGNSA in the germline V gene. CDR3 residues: CASSSRPQGADTQYF. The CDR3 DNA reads TGTGCCAGCAGCTCACGCCCTCAGGGGGCAGATACGCAGTATTTT.

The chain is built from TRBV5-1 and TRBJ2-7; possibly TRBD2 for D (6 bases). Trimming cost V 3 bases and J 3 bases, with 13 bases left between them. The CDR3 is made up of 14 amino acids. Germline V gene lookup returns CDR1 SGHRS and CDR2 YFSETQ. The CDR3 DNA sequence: TGCGCCAGCAGCTGGAGTAGCGGAAACTACGAGCAGTACTTC. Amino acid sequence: CASSWSSGNYEQYF.

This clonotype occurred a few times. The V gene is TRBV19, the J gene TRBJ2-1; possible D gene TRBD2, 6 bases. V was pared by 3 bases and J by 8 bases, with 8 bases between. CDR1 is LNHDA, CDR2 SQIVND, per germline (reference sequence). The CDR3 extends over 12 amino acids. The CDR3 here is CASSMWGDEQFF. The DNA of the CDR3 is TGTGCCAGTAGTATGTGGGGGGATGAGCAGTTCTTC.

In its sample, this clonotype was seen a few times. In DNA form, the CDR3 reads TGTGCCAGCAGCCCAAGAGGGAGCGTCGGCTCCTACGAGCAGTACGTC. It is translated as CASSPRGSVGSYEQYV. The rearrangement links TRBV28 to TRBJ2-7; a possible D gene is TRBD2 (5 bases). Trimming stripped 6 bases from V and 0 bases from J, with 18 bases between. Germline CDR1 MDHEN, CDR2 SYDVKM. The CDR3 runs 16 residues.

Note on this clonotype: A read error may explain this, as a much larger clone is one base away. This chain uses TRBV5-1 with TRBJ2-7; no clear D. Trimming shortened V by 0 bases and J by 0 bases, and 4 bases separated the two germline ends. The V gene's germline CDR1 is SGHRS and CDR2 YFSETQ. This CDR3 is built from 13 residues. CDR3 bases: TGCGCCAGCAGCTTGGAAAGCTCCTACGAGCAGTACTTC. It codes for CASSLESSYEQYF.

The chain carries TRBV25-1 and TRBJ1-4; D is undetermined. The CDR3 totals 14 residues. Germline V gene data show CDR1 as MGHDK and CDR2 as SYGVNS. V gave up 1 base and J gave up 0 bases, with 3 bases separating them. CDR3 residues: CASSESATNEKLFF. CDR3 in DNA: TGTGCCAGCAGTGAATCCGCAACTAATGAAAAACTGTTTTTT.

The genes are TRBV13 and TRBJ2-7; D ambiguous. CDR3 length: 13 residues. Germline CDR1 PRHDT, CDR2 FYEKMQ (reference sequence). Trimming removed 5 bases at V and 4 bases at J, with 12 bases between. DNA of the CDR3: TGTGCCAGCAGCGTCGCGGACGAGTACGAGCAGTACGTC. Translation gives CASSVADEYEQYV.

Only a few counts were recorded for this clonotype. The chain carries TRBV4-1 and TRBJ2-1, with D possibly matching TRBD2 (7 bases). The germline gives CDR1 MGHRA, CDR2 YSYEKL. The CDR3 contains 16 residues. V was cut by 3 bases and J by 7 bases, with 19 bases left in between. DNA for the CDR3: TGCGCCAGCAGCCAGTACGGGGGGCCGAGGGTAAATGAGCAGTTCTTC. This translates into CASSQYGGPRVNEQFF.

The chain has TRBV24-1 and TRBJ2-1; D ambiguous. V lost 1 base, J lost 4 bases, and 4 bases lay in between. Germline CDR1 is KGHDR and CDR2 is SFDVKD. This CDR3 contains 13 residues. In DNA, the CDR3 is TGTGCCACCAGTGATTTCGGTTACAATGAGCAGTTCTTC. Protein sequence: CATSDFGYNEQFF.

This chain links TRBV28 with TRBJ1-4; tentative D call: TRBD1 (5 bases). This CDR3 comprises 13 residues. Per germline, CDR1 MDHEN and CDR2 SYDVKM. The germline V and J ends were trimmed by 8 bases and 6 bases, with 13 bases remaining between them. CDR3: CASGGGGDEKLFF. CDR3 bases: TGTGCCAGCGGCGGTGGGGGAGATGAAAAACTGTTTTTT. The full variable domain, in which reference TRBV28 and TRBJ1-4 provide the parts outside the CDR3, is DVKVTQSSRYLVKRTGEKVFLECVQDMDHENMFWYRQDPGLGLRLIYFSYDVKMKEKGDIPEGYSVSREKKERFSLILESASTNQTSMYLCASGGGGDEKLFFGSGTQLSVL.

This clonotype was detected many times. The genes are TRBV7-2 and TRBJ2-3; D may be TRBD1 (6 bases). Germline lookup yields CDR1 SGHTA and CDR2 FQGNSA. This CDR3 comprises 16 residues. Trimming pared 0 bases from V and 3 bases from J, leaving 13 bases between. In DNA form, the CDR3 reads TGTGCCAGCAGCTTAGCACGGGGACACCTGACAGATACGCAGTATTTT. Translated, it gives CASSLARGHLTDTQYF.

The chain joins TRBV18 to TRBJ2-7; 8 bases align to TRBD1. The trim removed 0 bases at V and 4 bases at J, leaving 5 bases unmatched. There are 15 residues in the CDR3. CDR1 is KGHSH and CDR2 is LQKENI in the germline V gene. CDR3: CASSPPGTGVYEQYF. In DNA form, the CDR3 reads TGTGCCAGCTCACCACCGGGGACAGGAGTTTACGAGCAGTACTTC.

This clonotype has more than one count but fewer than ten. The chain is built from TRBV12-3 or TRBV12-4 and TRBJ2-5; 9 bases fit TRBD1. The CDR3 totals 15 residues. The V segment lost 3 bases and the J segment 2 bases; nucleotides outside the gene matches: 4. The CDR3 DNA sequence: TGTGCCAGCAGTTTGGGGACAGGGAATCAAGAGACCCAGTACTTC. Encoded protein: CASSLGTGNQETQYF.

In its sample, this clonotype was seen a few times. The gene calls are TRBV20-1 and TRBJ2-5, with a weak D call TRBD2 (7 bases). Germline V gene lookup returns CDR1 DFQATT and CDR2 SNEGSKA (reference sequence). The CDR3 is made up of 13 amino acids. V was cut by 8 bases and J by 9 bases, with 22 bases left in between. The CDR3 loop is CSRALSARGPQYF. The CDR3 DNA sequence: TGCAGTCGGGCCCTTAGTGCGCGGGGGCCCCAGTACTTC.

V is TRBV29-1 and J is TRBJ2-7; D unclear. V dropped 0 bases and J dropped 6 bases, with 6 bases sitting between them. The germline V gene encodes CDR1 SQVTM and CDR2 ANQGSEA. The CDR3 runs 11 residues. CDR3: CSVEDYGEQYF. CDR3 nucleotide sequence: TGCAGCGTTGAAGATTATGGCGAGCAGTACTTC.

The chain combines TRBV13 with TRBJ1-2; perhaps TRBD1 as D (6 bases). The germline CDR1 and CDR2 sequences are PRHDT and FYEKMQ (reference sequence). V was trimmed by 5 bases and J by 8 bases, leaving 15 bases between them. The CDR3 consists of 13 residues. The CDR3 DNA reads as TGTGCCAGCAGCCAGGGGACGGCGGAAGGCTACACCTTC. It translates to CASSQGTAEGYTF.